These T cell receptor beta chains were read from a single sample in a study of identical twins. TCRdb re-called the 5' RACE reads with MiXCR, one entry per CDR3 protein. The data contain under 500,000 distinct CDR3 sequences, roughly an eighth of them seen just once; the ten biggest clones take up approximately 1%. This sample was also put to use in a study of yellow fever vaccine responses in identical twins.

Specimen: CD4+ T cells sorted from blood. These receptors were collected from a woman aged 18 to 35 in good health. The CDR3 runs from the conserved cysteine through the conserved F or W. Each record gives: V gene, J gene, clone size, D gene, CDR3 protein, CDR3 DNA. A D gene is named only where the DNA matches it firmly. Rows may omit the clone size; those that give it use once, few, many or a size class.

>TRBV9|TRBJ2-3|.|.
CASSALPTGIGTDTQYF
TGTGCCAGCAGCGCCCTCCCTACCGGCATCGGCACAGATACGCAGTATTTT
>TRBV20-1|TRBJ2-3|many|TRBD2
CSASITPGLAQTDTQYF
TGCAGTGCTAGTATAACACCGGGACTAGCGCAGACAGATACGCAGTATTTT
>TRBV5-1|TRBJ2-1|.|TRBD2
CASSLFTSGGDEQFF
TGCGCCAGCAGCTTGTTTACTAGCGGGGGCGATGAGCAGTTCTTC
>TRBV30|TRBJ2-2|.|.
CAWSVRTTGELFF
TGTGCCTGGAGTGTACGCACCACCGGGGAGCTGTTTTTT
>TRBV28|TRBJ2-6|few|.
CASSLSWGPGANVLTF
TGTGCCAGCAGTTTATCTTGGGGGCCTGGGGCCAACGTCCTGACTTTC
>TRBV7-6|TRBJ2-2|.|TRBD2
CASSLRTSGAKNTGELFF
TGTGCCAGCAGCCTTCGGACTAGCGGGGCCAAGAACACCGGGGAGCTGTTTTTT
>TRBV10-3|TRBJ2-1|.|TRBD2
CASSESGLAGVSPIYEQFF
TGTGCCAGCAGTGAGTCGGGACTAGCGGGAGTTTCCCCTATTTATGAGCAGTTCTTC
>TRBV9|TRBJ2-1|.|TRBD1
CASRTGTGGAGGYNEQFF
TGTGCCAGCAGGACCGGGACAGGGGGCGCAGGTGGTTACAATGAGCAGTTCTTC
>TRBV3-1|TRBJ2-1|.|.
CASSQYLREPNEQFF
TGTGCCAGCAGCCAATATCTGCGGGAACCTAATGAGCAGTTCTTC
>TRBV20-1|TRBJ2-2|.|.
CSAHRPYPNTGELFF
TGCAGTGCCCATAGACCTTATCCGAACACCGGGGAGCTGTTTTTT
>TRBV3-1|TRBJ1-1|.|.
CASSQEGGSAFF
TGTGCCAGCAGCCAAGAGGGGGGCTCAGCTTTCTTT
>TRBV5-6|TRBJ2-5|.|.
CASSLVYREGETQYF
TGTGCCAGCAGCTTGGTATACAGGGAGGGGGAGACCCAGTACTTC
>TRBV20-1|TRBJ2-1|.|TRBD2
CSARGLAGREQFF
TGCAGTGCCCGCGGACTAGCGGGACGTGAGCAGTTCTTC
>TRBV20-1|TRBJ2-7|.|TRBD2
CSAILARSSYEQYF
TGCAGTGCAATACTAGCGCGAAGCTCCTACGAGCAGTACTTC
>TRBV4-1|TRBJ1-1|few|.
CASSQESARTEAFF
TGCGCCAGCAGCCAAGAATCTGCGCGTACTGAAGCTTTCTTT
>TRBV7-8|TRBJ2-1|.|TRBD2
CASRNRLGLASDNEQFF
TGTGCCAGCAGGAACCGGCTTGGACTAGCGTCAGACAATGAGCAGTTCTTC
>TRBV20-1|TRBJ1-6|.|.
CSARARAYNSPLHF
TGCAGTGCTAGAGCGAGGGCCTATAATTCACCCCTCCACTTT
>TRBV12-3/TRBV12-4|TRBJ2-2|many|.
CASSPLASGYTGELFF
TGTGCCAGCAGCCCCTTGGCCAGCGGCTATACCGGGGAGCTGTTTTTT
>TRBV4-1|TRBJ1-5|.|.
CASSQGRAGKPQHF
TGCGCCAGCAGCCAAGGTCGAGCTGGCAAGCCCCAGCATTTT
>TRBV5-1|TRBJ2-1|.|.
CASSLVRLSWGEQFF
TGCGCCAGCAGCTTGGTCAGATTATCCTGGGGTGAGCAGTTCTTC
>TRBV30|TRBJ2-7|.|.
CAWDPGTQYEQYF
TGTGCCTGGGACCCCGGGACACAGTACGAGCAGTACTTC
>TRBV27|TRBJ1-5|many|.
CASRRSNQPQHF
TGTGCCAGCCGTCGGAGCAATCAGCCCCAGCATTTT
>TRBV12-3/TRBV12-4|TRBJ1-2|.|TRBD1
CASTRDRENYGYTF
TGTGCCAGCACCCGGGACAGGGAAAACTATGGCTACACCTTC